This T cell receptor (beta chain) was sequenced in a study of early T cells in non-severe SARS-CoV-2 infection. This clonotype was picked up many times. The CDR3 runs 13 residues. Trimming took 4 bases from V and 11 from J, leaving 12 bases between them. The germline V gene has CDR1 SGHVS and CDR2 FQNEAQ. Individual cDNA molecules carried attached unique molecular identifiers. Each CDR3 protein gets one entry after TCRdb re-called the 5' RACE reads with MiXCR. Here the sample spans 35,000 to 50,000 distinct CDR3 sequences, less than 7% being singletons. V and J are TRBV7-8 and TRBJ1-6; D remains ambiguous. The material sequenced was whole blood, taken at baseline. The receptor was derived from an adult who was a healthcare worker with PCR-confirmed SARS-CoV-2 infection or an uninfected control (not recorded which). The CDR3 DNA is TGTGCCAGCAGCTCCGACCGGGGTCCACCCCTCCACTTT. Its protein product is CASSSDRGPPLHF.